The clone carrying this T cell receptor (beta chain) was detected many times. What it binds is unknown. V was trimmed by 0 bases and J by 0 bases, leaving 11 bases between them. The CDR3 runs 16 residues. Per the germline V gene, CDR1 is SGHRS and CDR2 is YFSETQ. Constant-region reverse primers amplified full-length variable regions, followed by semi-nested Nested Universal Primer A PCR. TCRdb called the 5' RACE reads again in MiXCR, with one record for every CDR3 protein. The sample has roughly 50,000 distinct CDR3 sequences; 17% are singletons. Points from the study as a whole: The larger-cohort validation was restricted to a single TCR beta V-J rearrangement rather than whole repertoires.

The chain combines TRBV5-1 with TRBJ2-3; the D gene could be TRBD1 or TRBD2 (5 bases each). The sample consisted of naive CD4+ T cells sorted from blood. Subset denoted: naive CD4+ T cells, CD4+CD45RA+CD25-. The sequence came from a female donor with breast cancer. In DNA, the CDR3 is TGCGCCAGCAGCTTGGAGGCAGGGACGAGCACAGATACGCAGTATTTT. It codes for CASSLEAGTSTDTQYF.